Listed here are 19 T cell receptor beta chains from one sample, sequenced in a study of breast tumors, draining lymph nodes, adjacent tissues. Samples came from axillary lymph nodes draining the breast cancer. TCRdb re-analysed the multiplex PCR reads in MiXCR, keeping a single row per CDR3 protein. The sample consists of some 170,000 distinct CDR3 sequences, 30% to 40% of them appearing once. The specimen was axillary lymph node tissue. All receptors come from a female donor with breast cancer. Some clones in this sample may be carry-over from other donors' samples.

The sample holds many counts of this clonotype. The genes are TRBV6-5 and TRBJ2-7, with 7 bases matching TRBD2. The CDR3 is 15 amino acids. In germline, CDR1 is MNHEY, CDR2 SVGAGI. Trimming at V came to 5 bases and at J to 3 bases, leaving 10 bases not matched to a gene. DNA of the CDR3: TGTGCCAGCAGTCGCGGGATTCTAGCGGTCTACGAGCAGTACTTC. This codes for CASSRGILAVYEQYF.

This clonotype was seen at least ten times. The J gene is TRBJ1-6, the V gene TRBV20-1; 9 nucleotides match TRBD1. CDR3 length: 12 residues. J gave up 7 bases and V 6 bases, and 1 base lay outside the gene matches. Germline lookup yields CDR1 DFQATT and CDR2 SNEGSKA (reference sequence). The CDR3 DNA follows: TGCAGTGCGGGGACAGGGAATTCACCCCTCCACTTT. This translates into CSAGTGNSPLHF.

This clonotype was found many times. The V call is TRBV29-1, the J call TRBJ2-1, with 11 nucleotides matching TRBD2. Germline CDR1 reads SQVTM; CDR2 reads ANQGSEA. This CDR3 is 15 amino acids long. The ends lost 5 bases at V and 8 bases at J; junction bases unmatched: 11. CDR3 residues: CSVPNLAGGGDEQFF. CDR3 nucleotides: TGCAGCGTTCCAAACCTAGCGGGGGGAGGCGATGAGCAGTTCTTC.

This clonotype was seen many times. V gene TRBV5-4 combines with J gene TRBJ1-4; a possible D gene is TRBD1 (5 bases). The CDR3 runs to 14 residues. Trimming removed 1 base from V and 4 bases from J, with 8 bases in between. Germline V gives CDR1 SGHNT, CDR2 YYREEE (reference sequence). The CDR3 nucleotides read TGTGCCAGCAGCTTGATAGGGGATAATGAAAAACTGTTTTTT. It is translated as CASSLIGDNEKLFF.

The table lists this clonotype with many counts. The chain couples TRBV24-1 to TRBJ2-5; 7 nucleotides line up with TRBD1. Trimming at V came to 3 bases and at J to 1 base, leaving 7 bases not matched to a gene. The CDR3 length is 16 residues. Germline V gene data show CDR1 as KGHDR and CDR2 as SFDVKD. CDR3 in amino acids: CATSDGTAIIQETQYF. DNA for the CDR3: TGTGCCACCAGTGATGGGACAGCTATTATCCAAGAGACCCAGTACTTC.

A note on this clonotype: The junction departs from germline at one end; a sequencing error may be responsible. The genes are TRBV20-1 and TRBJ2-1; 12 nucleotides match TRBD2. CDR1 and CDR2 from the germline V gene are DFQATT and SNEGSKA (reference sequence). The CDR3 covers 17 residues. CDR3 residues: CSASGWLAGGPKNEQSF. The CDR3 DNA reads TGCAGTGCTAGTGGCTGGCTAGCGGGGGGGCCGAAAAATGAGCAGTCCTTC.

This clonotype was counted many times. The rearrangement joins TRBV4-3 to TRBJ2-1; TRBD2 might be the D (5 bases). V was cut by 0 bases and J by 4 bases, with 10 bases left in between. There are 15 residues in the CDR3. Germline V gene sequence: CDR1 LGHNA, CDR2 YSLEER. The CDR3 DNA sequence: TGCGCCAGCAGCCAAGATCCGACTAAATACAATGAGCAGTTCTTC. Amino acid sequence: CASSQDPTKYNEQFF.

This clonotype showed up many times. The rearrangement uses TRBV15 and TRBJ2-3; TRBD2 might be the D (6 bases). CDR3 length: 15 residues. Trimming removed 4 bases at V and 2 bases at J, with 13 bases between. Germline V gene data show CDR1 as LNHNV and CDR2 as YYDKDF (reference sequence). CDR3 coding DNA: TGTGCCACCAGCAATGCGGGAACTCACACAGATACGCAGTATTTT. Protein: CATSNAGTHTDTQYF.

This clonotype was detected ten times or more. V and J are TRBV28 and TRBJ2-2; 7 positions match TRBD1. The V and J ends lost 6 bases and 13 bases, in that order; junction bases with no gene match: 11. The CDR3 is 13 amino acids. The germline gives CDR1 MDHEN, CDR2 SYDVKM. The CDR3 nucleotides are TGTGCCAGCAGGACCCTGAGGACAGGATGGCTGTTTTTT. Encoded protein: CASRTLRTGWLFF.

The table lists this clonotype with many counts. The CDR3 nucleotides are TGCGCCAGCAGCCCACAATCAGGGTCCTACGAGCAGTACTTC. This translates into CASSPQSGSYEQYF. The genes are TRBV4-1 and TRBJ2-7; tentative D call: TRBD1 (5 bases). The CDR3 length is 14 residues. The germline gives CDR1 MGHRA, CDR2 YSYEKL. With 4 bases removed from V and 1 base from J, the gap between germline ends came to 11 bases.

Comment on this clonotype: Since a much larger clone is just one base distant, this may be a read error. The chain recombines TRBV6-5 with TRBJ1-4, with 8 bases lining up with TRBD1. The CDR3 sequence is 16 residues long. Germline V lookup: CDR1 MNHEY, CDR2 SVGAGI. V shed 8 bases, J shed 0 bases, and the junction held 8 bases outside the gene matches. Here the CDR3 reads CASAHRGFSTNEKLFF. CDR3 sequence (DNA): TGTGCCAGCGCACACAGGGGGTTTTCAACTAATGAAAAACTGTTTTTT.

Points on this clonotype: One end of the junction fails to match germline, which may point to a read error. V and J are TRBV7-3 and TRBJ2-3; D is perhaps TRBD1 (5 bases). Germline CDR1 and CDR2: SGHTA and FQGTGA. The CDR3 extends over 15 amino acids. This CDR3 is CVSSLTGPVTDTQYF. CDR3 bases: TGTGTCAGCAGCTTAACAGGACCCGTCACAGATACGCAGTATTTT.

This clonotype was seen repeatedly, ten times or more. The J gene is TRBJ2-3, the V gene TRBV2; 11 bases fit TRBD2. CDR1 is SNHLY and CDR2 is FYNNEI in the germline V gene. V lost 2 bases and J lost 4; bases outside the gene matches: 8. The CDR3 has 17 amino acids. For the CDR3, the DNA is TGTGCCAGCAGTGAAAGTCAACTAGCGGGAGTCTCAGATACGCAGTATTTT. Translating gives CASSESQLAGVSDTQYF.

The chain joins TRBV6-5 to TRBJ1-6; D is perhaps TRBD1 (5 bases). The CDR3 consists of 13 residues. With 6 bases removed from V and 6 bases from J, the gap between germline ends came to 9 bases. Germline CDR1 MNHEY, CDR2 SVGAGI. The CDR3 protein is CASSFGTNSPLHF. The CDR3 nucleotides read TGTGCCAGCAGCTTCGGGACTAATTCACCCCTCCACTTT.

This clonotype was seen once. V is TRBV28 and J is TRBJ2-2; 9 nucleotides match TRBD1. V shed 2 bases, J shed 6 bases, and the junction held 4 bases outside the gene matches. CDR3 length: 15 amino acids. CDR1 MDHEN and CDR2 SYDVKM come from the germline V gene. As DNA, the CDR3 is TGTGCCAGCAGTTTAAACAGGGGGCAAGCCGGGGAGCTGTTTTTT. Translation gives CASSLNRGQAGELFF.

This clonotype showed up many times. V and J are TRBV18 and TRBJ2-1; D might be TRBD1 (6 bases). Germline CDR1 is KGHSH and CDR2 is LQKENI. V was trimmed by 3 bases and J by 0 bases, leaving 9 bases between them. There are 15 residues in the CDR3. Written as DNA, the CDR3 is TGTGCCAGCTCACCGACAGGAATCTCCTACAATGAGCAGTTCTTC. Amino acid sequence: CASSPTGISYNEQFF. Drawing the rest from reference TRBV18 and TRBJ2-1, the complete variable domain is NAGVMQNPRHLVRRRGQEARLRCSPMKGHSHVYWYRQLPEEGLKFMVYLQKENIIDESGMPKERFSAEFPKEGPSILRIQQVVRGDSAAYFCASSPTGISYNEQFFGPGTRLTVL.

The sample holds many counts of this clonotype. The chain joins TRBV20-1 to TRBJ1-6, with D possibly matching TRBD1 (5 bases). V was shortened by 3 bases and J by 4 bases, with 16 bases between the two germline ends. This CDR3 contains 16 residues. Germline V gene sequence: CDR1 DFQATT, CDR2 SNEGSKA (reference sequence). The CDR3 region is CSASVRAREYNSPLHF. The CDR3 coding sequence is TGCAGTGCTAGCGTCCGGGCCAGGGAGTATAATTCACCCCTCCACTTT.

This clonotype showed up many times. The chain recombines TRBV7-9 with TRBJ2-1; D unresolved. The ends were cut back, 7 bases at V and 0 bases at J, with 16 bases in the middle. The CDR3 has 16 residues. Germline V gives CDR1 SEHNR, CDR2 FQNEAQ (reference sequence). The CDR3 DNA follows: TGTGCCAGCACCCCGGGTGCCCGAAGCTCCTACAATGAGCAGTTCTTC. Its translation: CASTPGARSSYNEQFF.

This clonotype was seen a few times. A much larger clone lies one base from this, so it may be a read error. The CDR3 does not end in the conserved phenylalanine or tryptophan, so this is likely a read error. CDR3 in DNA: TGTGCCAGCAGCCAGGCGCCCTACGAGCAGTACCTC. Its protein product is CASSQAPYEQYL. The chain couples TRBV14 to TRBJ2-7; no definite D call. The CDR3 extends over 12 amino acids. Per germline, CDR1 SGHDN and CDR2 FVKESK. Trimming took 3 bases from V and 2 from J, leaving 5 bases between them.